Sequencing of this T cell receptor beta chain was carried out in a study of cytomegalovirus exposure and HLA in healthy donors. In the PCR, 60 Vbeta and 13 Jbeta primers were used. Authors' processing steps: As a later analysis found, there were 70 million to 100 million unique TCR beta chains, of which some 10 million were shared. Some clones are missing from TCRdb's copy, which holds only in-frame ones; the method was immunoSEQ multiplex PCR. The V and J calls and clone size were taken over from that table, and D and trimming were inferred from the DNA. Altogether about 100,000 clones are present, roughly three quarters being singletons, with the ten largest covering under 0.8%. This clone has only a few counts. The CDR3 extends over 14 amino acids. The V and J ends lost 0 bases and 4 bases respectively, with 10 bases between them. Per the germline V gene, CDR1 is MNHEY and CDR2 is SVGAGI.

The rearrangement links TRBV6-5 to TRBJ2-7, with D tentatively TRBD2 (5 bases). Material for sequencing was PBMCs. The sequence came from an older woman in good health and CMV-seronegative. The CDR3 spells CASSYSRSGYEQYF. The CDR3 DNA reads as TGTGCCAGCAGTTACTCTCGGTCGGGGTACGAGCAGTACTTC.